The sequence of this T cell receptor beta chain was determined in a study of control samples from healthy donors and cancer patients. The assay was immunoSEQ multiplex PCR, and TCRdb's table has in-frame clones only and misses some. The data contain 5,500 to 8,500 clones, roughly 70% of them singletons. Germline CDR1 and CDR2: GTSNPN and SVGIG (reference sequence). The V gene end was trimmed by 5 bases and the J gene end by 4 bases; junction bases not matched to a gene: 5. The CDR3 runs 14 residues. The V call is TRBV30, the J call TRBJ2-2; 9 bases agree with TRBD2. The TCR sequence derives from a male donor with melanoma. What was sequenced was formalin-fixed, paraffin-embedded tissue. In nucleotides, the CDR3 is TGTGCCTGGCAGGGACTAGCAAGCACCGGGGAGCTGTTTTTT. Amino acids: CAWQGLASTGELFF.